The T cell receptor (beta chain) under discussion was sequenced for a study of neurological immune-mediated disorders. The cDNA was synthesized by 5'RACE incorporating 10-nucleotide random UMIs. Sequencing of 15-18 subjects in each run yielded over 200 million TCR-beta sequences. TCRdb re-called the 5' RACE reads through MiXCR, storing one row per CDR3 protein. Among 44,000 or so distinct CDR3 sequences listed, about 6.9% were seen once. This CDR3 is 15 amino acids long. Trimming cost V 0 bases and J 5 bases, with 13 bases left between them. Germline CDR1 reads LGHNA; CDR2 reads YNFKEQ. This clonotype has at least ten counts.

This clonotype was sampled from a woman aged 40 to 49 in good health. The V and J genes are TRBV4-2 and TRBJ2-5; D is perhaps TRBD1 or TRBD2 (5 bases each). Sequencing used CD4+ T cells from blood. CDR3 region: CASSQERDAGETQYF. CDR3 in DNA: TGTGCCAGCAGCCAAGAAAGGGACGCTGGGGAGACCCAGTACTTC.